The text below deals with one T cell receptor beta chain. The antigen remains unidentified. These data come from a study of shared clonotypes between healthy human individuals. Study as a whole: The donor group consisted of a couple of women and three men, aged 18 to 49. Broader study findings: The small donor group covered limited genetic and exposure diversity.

V lost 4 bases to trimming and J lost 8 bases; unmatched junction nucleotides: 8. The germline gives CDR1 SGHTS, CDR2 YDEGEE. The CDR3 is 14 amino acids. The genomic DNA of each subset was split evenly across several immunoSEQ plates. Original handling: For the immunoSEQ data, sequences were junction-only without quality scores, so filtering differed. Repertoires were generated with immunoSEQ multiplex PCR, while TCRdb's copy carries only in-frame clones and drops some. Clone size and V and J calls were adopted from that table, with D and trimming inferred from the DNA. The sample yields about 500,000 clones, 70% to 80% seen once.

The clonotype comes from a woman aged 40 to 49 in good health. Some clones in this sample may be carry-over from other donors' samples. V usage is TRBV5-8 and J usage is TRBJ1-4; 7 bases match TRBD1. The specimen was PBMCs. The CDR3 is CASSPKGAGEKLFF. CDR3 DNA sequence: TGTGCCAGCAGCCCCAAGGGGGCCGGGGAAAAACTGTTTTTT.